This passage covers 24 T cell receptor beta chains from one sample sequenced in a study of neurological immune-mediated disorders. MiXCR, applied by TCRdb to the 5' RACE reads, yields one record per CDR3 protein. The table lists about 21,000 distinct CDR3 sequences, 5% to 7% of them singletons. The sample consisted of CD8+ T cells from blood. The receptors derive from a man aged 18 to 29 in good health.

This clonotype was observed a few times. The V gene is TRBV13, the J gene TRBJ2-7, with 10 bases lining up with TRBD2. This CDR3 has 14 residues. Germline trimming cut 6 bases from V and 3 bases from J; bases unmatched to any gene: 5. From germline, CDR1 is PRHDT and CDR2 FYEKMQ (reference sequence). CDR3 bases: TGTGCCAGCAGTCTTAGCGGGGGGATCTACGAGCAGTACTTC. It codes for CASSLSGGIYEQYF.

This clonotype was observed at least ten times. This sequence joins TRBV4-1 and TRBJ2-1; D is tentatively TRBD1 or TRBD2 (6 bases each). Germline CDR1 is MGHRA and CDR2 is YSYEKL. V lost 0 bases and J lost 5, with 11 bases in between. This CDR3 comprises 15 residues. The CDR3 region is CASSQEGGRDNEQFF. In DNA form, the CDR3 reads TGCGCCAGCAGCCAAGAGGGGGGCCGGGACAATGAGCAGTTCTTC.

The chain combines TRBV20-1 with TRBJ1-1; D not certain. Trimming took off 6 bases at V and 11 bases at J, with 19 bases between the two ends. The CDR3 contains 12 residues. Germline V lookup: CDR1 DFQATT, CDR2 SNEGSKA (reference sequence). The CDR3 loop reads CSAPNGLYRAFF. In nucleotides, the CDR3 is TGCAGTGCACCGAACGGGCTATATCGGGCTTTCTTT.

This clonotype appeared many times. The V gene is TRBV7-9, the J gene TRBJ2-7; 7 nucleotides line up with TRBD1. V dropped 5 bases and J dropped 0; count of bases not matched to a gene: 22. The CDR3 has 20 amino acids. Per germline, CDR1 SEHNR and CDR2 FQNEAQ (reference sequence). The CDR3 loop is CASSLPYKGASAVTSYEQYF. CDR3 DNA sequence: TGTGCCAGCAGCCTTCCATATAAGGGGGCGAGTGCAGTCACCTCCTACGAGCAGTACTTC.

This clonotype was counted ten times or more. The chain is built from TRBV4-2 and TRBJ2-7, with D uncertain. Germline V gene data show CDR1 as LGHNA and CDR2 as YNFKEQ. Trimming pared 1 base from V and 6 bases from J, leaving 10 bases between. The CDR3 is made up of 13 amino acids. CDR3 protein: CASSQVRTSEQYF. As DNA, the CDR3 is TGTGCCAGCAGCCAAGTCAGAACGTCCGAGCAGTACTTC.

This clonotype is categorized as medium-sized. The rearrangement joins TRBV5-1 to TRBJ2-7; D ambiguous. Germline V gene lookup returns CDR1 SGHRS and CDR2 YFSETQ. V shed 6 bases and J shed 6 bases, with 16 bases lying between them. This CDR3 is built from 13 residues. This CDR3 reads CASNPVGVSEQYF. CDR3 nucleotide sequence: TGCGCCAGCAACCCAGTGGGTGTCAGCGAGCAGTACTTC.

This clonotype was recorded at least ten times. This chain joins TRBV12-3 or TRBV12-4 and TRBJ1-5; D unresolved. The CDR3 loop spans 13 amino acids. V was pared by 7 bases and J by 4 bases, with 11 bases between. CDR3 nucleotide sequence: TGTGCCAGCAAAGGTCGCGGGAATCAGCCCCAGCATTTT. Its translation: CASKGRGNQPQHF.

Ten or more counts support this clonotype. The V call is TRBV7-9, the J call TRBJ1-1; tentative D call: TRBD1 (6 bases). CDR3 size: 12 residues. The V and J ends lost 3 bases and 8 bases respectively, with 10 bases between them. The germline V gene encodes CDR1 SEHNR and CDR2 FQNEAQ (reference sequence). CDR3 residues: CASSLGHFEAFF. The CDR3 coding sequence is TGTGCCAGCAGCTTGGGACATTTCGAAGCTTTCTTT.

Many counts were recorded for this clonotype. The DNA for the CDR3 is TGCGCCAGCAGCCCGGTGGGACAGGGGGCTGGTGAGCAGTTCTTC. It specifies CASSPVGQGAGEQFF. This sequence joins TRBV5-1 and TRBJ2-1, with TRBD1 identical over 12 bases. The V gene end was trimmed by 4 bases and the J gene end by 9 bases; junction bases not matched to a gene: 8. Germline CDR1 reads SGHRS; CDR2 reads YFSETQ. This CDR3 comprises 15 residues. Using reference TRBV5-1 and TRBJ2-1 for the parts outside the CDR3, the full variable domain is KAGVTQTPRYLIKTRGQQVTLSCSPISGHRSVSWYQQTPGQGLQFLFEYFSETQRNKGNFPGRFSGRQFSNSRSEMNVSTLELGDSALYLCASSPVGQGAGEQFFGPGTRLTVL.

This clonotype is termed medium-sized (0.01 to 0.1%). The V call is TRBV13, the J call TRBJ1-1; 9 bases align to TRBD1. The J segment lost 1 base and the V segment lost 3 bases, leaving 6 bases of the junction unmatched. The CDR3 spans 16 residues. Germline V CDR1 and CDR2: PRHDT, FYEKMQ (reference sequence). CDR3 coding DNA: TGTGCCAGCAGCTTCAATCCGGGACAGGGGAACACTGAAGCTTTCTTT. It encodes CASSFNPGQGNTEAFF.

The sample holds many counts of this clonotype. The CDR3 region is CASSWRGEQYF. DNA for the CDR3: TGTGCCAGCAGTTGGAGGGGCGAGCAGTACTTC. This sequence joins TRBV6-5 and TRBJ2-7; the D gene is possibly TRBD2 (6 bases). V gave up 4 bases and J gave up 6 bases, with 7 bases separating them. In germline, CDR1 is MNHEY, CDR2 SVGAGI. The CDR3 sequence is 11 residues long.

This clonotype appeared many times. The chain is built from TRBV20-1 and TRBJ1-1; 7 nucleotides line up with TRBD1. The V segment lost 1 base and the J segment 3 bases; nucleotides outside the gene matches: 2. The CDR3 consists of 13 residues. Germline CDR1 reads DFQATT; CDR2 reads SNEGSKA (reference sequence). The CDR3, as DNA: TGCAGTGCTAGAGGACAGGGTGACACTGAAGCTTTCTTT. Translation: CSARGQGDTEAFF.

This clonotype has ten or more counts. The rearrangement joins TRBV20-1 to TRBJ2-7; D might be TRBD1 (5 bases). This CDR3 region has 15 residues. Germline V CDR1 and CDR2: DFQATT, SNEGSKA (reference sequence). Trimming took off 6 bases at V and 7 bases at J, with 25 bases between the two ends. CDR3 residues: CSAHSTGGRLGEQYF. In nucleotides, the CDR3 is TGCAGTGCCCATAGCACAGGCGGACGACTTGGGGAGCAGTACTTC.

In this sample, this clonotype turned up many times. The rearrangement links TRBV4-1 to TRBJ1-6, with D unresolved. Trimming removed 0 bases at V and 16 bases at J, with 19 bases between. The germline gives CDR1 MGHRA, CDR2 YSYEKL. The CDR3 extends over 15 amino acids. The CDR3 DNA reads as TGCGCCAGCAGCCAAGACGAGGACCTCGGAGTAGGGCTCCACTTT. Protein product: CASSQDEDLGVGLHF.

This clonotype was found many times. This chain connects TRBV7-8 to TRBJ2-3, with D possibly called TRBD1 or TRBD2 (5 bases each). The germline CDR1 and CDR2 sequences are SGHVS and FQNEAQ. Trimming shortened V by 5 bases and J by 1 base, and 19 bases separated the two germline ends. The CDR3 has 17 residues. The DNA of the CDR3 is TGTGCCAGCAGCCCGCCGCCGGGGTTACAGGGCACAGATACGCAGTATTTT. Residues: CASSPPPGLQGTDTQYF.

This clonotype was picked up many times. The chain employs TRBV3-1 and TRBJ1-1; D is undetermined. V was clipped by 0 bases and J by 8 bases, with 7 bases between them. This CDR3 contains 12 residues. Germline V gene data show CDR1 as LGHDT and CDR2 as YNNKEL (reference sequence). The CDR3 DNA sequence: TGTGCCAGCAGCCAAGACGGCTCCGAAGCTTTCTTT. This codes for CASSQDGSEAFF.

This clonotype was observed a handful of times. The V call is TRBV7-6, the J call TRBJ2-7, with 9 bases fitting TRBD2. Germline CDR1 and CDR2: SGHVS and FNYEAQ. Trimming removed 1 base from V and 2 bases from J; junction bases left unmatched: 9. The CDR3 contains 17 residues. DNA for the CDR3: TGTGCCAGCAGCTTAGTTTCGATGACTAGCGGTACCTACGAGCAGTACTTC. Amino acid sequence: CASSLVSMTSGTYEQYF.

This clonotype was counted at least ten times. CDR3 bases: TGTGCCAGCAGCTTAGGGACTAGCTTGGCCGGGGAGCTGTTTTTT. This gives the protein CASSLGTSLAGELFF. The rearrangement joins TRBV7-8 to TRBJ2-2, with 8 nucleotides matching TRBD2. Germline CDR1 and CDR2: SGHVS and FQNEAQ. Unmatched junction bases numbered 4, after V lost 1 base and J lost 6 bases. CDR3 size: 15 residues.

This clonotype was found many times. V and J are TRBV9 and TRBJ1-2, with 8 bases fitting TRBD1. V gave up 4 bases and J gave up 7 bases; unmatched junction bases: 12. Germline-derived CDR1 and CDR2 are SGDLS and YYNGEE. The length of the CDR3 is 15 residues. CDR3 loop: CASSPRTGKDFGYTF. The CDR3, as DNA: TGTGCCAGCAGCCCCCGGACAGGGAAGGATTTTGGCTACACCTTC. The full variable domain, completed using reference TRBV9 and TRBJ1-2, is DSGVTQTPKHLITATGQRVTLRCSPRSGDLSVYWYQQSLDQGLQFLIQYYNGEERAKGNILERFSAQQFPDLHSELNLSSLELGDSALYFCASSPRTGKDFGYTFGSGTRLTVV.

In this sample, this clonotype turned up many times. The genes are TRBV6-6 and TRBJ1-2, with 8 bases lining up with TRBD1. Germline assignment: CDR1 MNHNY and CDR2 SVGAGI (reference sequence). The CDR3 runs to 16 residues. J was trimmed by 5 bases and V by 2 bases; bases with no gene match: 10. CDR3: CASSYGQGTSEYGYTF. The CDR3 DNA reads as TGTGCCAGCAGTTACGGACAGGGTACCTCTGAATATGGCTACACCTTC.

The genes are TRBV6-5 and TRBJ2-3, with D unresolved. Germline values: CDR1 MNHEY, CDR2 SVGAGI. CDR3 size: 16 residues. The V end lost 10 bases, the J end lost 3 bases, and 23 bases lay between the germline ends. The CDR3, as DNA: TGTGCCACCAGCCCGTGGGGTAGTATGTGGACAGATACGCAGTATTTT. Translating it yields CATSPWGSMWTDTQYF.

Ten or more counts support this clonotype. The J gene is TRBJ1-1, the V gene TRBV10-3, with D unresolved. The CDR3 runs to 12 residues. V was cut by 4 bases and J by 7 bases, with 10 bases left in between. CDR1 and CDR2 (germline): ENHRY, SYGVKD. The CDR3 DNA is TGTGCCATCAGTGGGGAACGACGTGAAGCTTTCTTT. Translated, it gives CAISGERREAFF.

This clonotype showed up many times. The chain recombines TRBV5-4 with TRBJ2-3; D remains unclear. This CDR3 contains 12 residues. Germline CDR1 and CDR2: SGHNT and YYREEE (reference sequence). Trimming pared 3 bases from V and 2 bases from J, leaving 4 bases between. The CDR3, as DNA: TGTGCCAGCAGCTCAAACACAGATACGCAGTATTTT. This gives the protein CASSSNTDTQYF.

This clonotype was detected many times. The chain carries TRBV6-5 and TRBJ2-7; D is possibly TRBD2 (6 bases). Trimming removed 0 bases from V and 3 bases from J, with 15 bases in between. The CDR3 length is 16 residues. The V gene's germline CDR1 is MNHEY and CDR2 SVGAGI. CDR3 protein: CASSYSGTEVDYEQYF. The CDR3 DNA reads TGTGCCAGCAGTTACTCAGGGACTGAGGTCGACTACGAGCAGTACTTC.